This T cell receptor beta chain originates from a study of blood T cell repertoires in COVID-19. Study in general: Material from acute and convalescent COVID-19 was sourced from the United States, Italy and Spain. The cDNA or gDNA used as material had been derived from T cells, B-cell-depleted T cells, or PBMCs.

Looked up from germline, CDR1 is SGDLS and CDR2 is YYNGEE. V shed 4 bases and J 5 bases; nucleotides not matched to a gene: 11. This CDR3 spans 17 amino acids. Study processing details: Reference gene primer amplification gave estimated nucleated cell counts. This table comes from immunoSEQ multiplex PCR, and its TCRdb copy is limited to in-frame clones, with some not included. The DNA gave D and trimming, while V, J and clone size come from that table. The sample comprises under 150,000 clones, about 80% of which are singletons, and roughly 8.6% rests with the top ten. Sequences were obtained from peripheral blood. The sequence was collected from an elderly woman in a cohort sampled during active or convalescent COVID-19. The chain combines TRBV9 with TRBJ2-2; the match to TRBD2 covers 10 bases. CDR3 nucleotide sequence: TGTGCCAGCAGCCCCTGGGCTAGCGGGGGCTCTACCGGGGAGCTGTTTTTT. This gives the protein CASSPWASGGSTGELFF. The full variable domain, in which reference TRBV9 and TRBJ2-2 provide the parts outside the CDR3, is DSGVTQTPKHLITATGQRVTLRCSPRSGDLSVYWYQQSLDQGLQFLIQYYNGEERAKGNILERFSAQQFPDLHSELNLSSLELGDSALYFCASSPWASGGSTGELFFGEGSRLTVL.